The clone carrying this T cell receptor (beta chain) showed up just once. Its antigen is unidentified. Germline V gene sequence: CDR1 SGHDN, CDR2 FVKESK. The CDR3 consists of 16 residues. V shed 3 bases and J 4 bases; nucleotides not matched to a gene: 5. The PCR made use of 60 Vbeta and 13 Jbeta primers. Assay used: immunoSEQ multiplex PCR; TCRdb lists only in-frame clones, some missing. The sample comprises about 60,000 clones, more than 70% of which are singletons, and 1.4% rests with the top ten. This sample stems from a study of cytomegalovirus exposure and HLA in healthy donors. Notes on the study in general: While the bulk of TCR sequences proved rare, some public TCRs turned up in many donors.

Sequenced input: PBMCs. This chain uses TRBV14 with TRBJ2-3, with TRBD2 identical over 12 bases. The origin of this receptor is a man aged 18 to 30 in good health and CMV-seronegative. The CDR3 DNA reads as TGTGCCAGCAGCCACGGACTAGCGGGACGGTCAGATACGCAGTATTTT. This encodes CASSHGLAGRSDTQYF.